This TCR beta chain appears in the sequencing data of a study of CD8+CD57+ T cells in acquired aplastic anemia. Across the whole study: Recorded DNA amounts for sorted CD4+ and CD8+ cells had an average of 3.2 ug. Findings and limits, study-wide: It was found that nearly 30 CD8+ CDR3 sequences were shared between patients and controls. No significant patient-versus-control difference appeared in CD8+ Simpson's diversity.

Genomic DNA, the template, was used for profiling of the TCR beta VDJ and CDR3. TCRdb passed the reads through MiXCR, listing each CDR3 protein once. This sample yields roughly 220,000 distinct CDR3 sequences, of which 50% to 70% are seen a single time; roughly 53% belongs to the top ten. Regarding this clonotype: Its antigen remains unidentified.

Selection for sequencing was limited to patients who had shown CD8+CD57+ cell expansion by flow cytometry. No therapy was given to patients before blood sampling. The CDR3 is 15 residues long. The V gene lost 4 bases and the J gene lost 3 bases, with 15 bases spanning the gap. Germline lookup yields CDR1 SGHKS and CDR2 YYEKEE (reference sequence). The rearrangement uses TRBV5-5 and TRBJ2-3; the D is unclear. The sequenced material came from sorted CD4+, CD8+, or CD8+CD57+ T cells (not recorded which) from PBMCs. The clonotype originates from a human donor with aplastic anemia. CDR3 residues: CASSPTLSVTDTQYF. The CDR3 nucleotides read TGTGCCAGCAGCCCTACCCTCTCAGTTACAGATACGCAGTATTTT.